This paragraph reports one TCR beta chain. Its target is not known. Amplified TCR beta CDR3 regions came from RNA transcripts. The HTBI primer set drove a first-round RT-PCR of the TCR CDR3. One entry per CDR3 protein results from TCRdb running MiXCR on the multiplex PCR reads. In the table there are around 350,000 distinct CDR3 sequences, approximately 18% of which are singletons. Clinical symptoms, serum thyroxine, TRAb, thyroid ultrasound and orbital computed tomography established diagnosis. The PBMCs were sourced from fresh peripheral blood (about 10 ml). The sample belongs to a study of T cells in Graves' hyperthyroidism and ophthalmopathy. General study points: In the blood, most expanded thyroid clonotypes above 0.001 appeared as well.

The sequenced sample consisted of blood. The sequence came from a woman in her 30s with Graves' hyperthyroidism that later progressed to Graves' ophthalmopathy.

CDR3 DNA sequence: TGTGCCAGTAGTTACAAACTAGCGGGGGATTACGAGCAGTACTTC. Translation gives CASSYKLAGDYEQYF. The V gene is TRBV19, the J gene TRBJ2-7, with 11 bases fitting TRBD2. Germline CDR1 and CDR2: LNHDA and SQIVND (reference sequence). Trimming took 5 bases from V and 4 from J; bases not matched to a gene: 7. This CDR3 has 15 residues.